The 9 T cell receptor beta chains in this list originate from one sample, sequenced in a study of cytomegalovirus exposure and HLA in healthy donors. PCR was performed using 60 Vbeta and 13 Jbeta primers. Clones were sequenced by immunoSEQ multiplex PCR, and TCRdb holds only the in-frame ones, with some missing. The table has 160,000 or so clones, under 85% seen once; the top ten hold roughly 4%. The sample comprised PBMCs. The source is a middle-aged man in good health and CMV-seropositive.

The chain links TRBV9 to TRBJ1-2, with D possibly TRBD1 on 6 matching bases. CDR1 SGDLS and CDR2 YYNGEE come from the germline V gene. The CDR3 totals 15 residues. Trimming cost V 3 bases and J 3 bases, with 15 bases left between them. CDR3 nucleotide sequence: TGTGCCAGCAGCGCCAGTAGGTCAGGGGACTATGGCTACACCTTC. Protein sequence: CASSASRSGDYGYTF.

The rearrangement joins TRBV19 to TRBJ1-3; D ambiguous. The germline V and J ends were trimmed by 8 bases and 0 bases, with 8 bases remaining between them. This CDR3 has 13 amino acids. From germline, CDR1 is LNHDA and CDR2 SQIVND (reference sequence). The CDR3 DNA reads TGTGCCAGTGGAGGACCCTCTGGAAACACCATATATTTT. This encodes CASGGPSGNTIYF. The full variable domain, its missing parts supplied by reference TRBV19 and TRBJ1-3, is DGGITQSPKYLFRKEGQNVTLSCEQNLNHDAMYWYRQDPGQGLRLIYYSQIVNDFQKGDIAEGYSVSREKKESFPLTVTSAQKNPTAFYLCASGGPSGNTIYFGEGSWLTVV.

The J gene is TRBJ2-1, the V gene TRBV4-3; 10 bases match TRBD2. J lost 6 bases, V lost 5 bases, and 10 bases had no gene match. The CDR3 spans 16 residues. The germline V gene has CDR1 LGHNA and CDR2 YSLEER. CDR3 region: CASSLTPSGGSNEQFF. The CDR3 DNA reads as TGCGCCAGCAGCTTAACCCCTAGCGGGGGTTCCAATGAGCAGTTCTTC.

This rearrangement joins TRBV7-2 to TRBJ2-5; 14 bases line up with TRBD2. From germline, CDR1 is SGHTA and CDR2 FQGNSA. The CDR3 sequence is 16 residues long. The ends lost 5 bases at V and 5 bases at J; junction bases unmatched: 7. CDR3 sequence (DNA): TGTGCCAGCAGCGGCGGGACTAGCGGGGGTAGGGAGACCCAGTACTTC. Its protein product is CASSGGTSGGRETQYF. The full variable domain, completed using reference TRBV7-2 and TRBJ2-5, is GAGVSQSPSNKVTEKGKDVELRCDPISGHTALYWYRQSLGQGLEFLIYFQGNSAPDKSGLPSDRFSAERTGGSVSTLTIQRTQQEDSAVYLCASSGGTSGGRETQYFGPGTRLLVL.

About this clone: Other DNA variants within this sample encode the same CDR3. V is TRBV5-1 and J is TRBJ2-7, with D perhaps matching TRBD2 (5 bases). The ends were cut back, 4 bases at V and 3 bases at J, with 8 bases in the middle. The CDR3 runs 12 residues. CDR1 and CDR2 from the germline V gene are SGHRS and YFSETQ. The CDR3 region is CASSVGGYEQYF. Here the CDR3 DNA reads TGCGCCAGCAGCGTCGGAGGCTACGAGCAGTACTTC. The variable domain in full, completed from reference TRBV5-1 and TRBJ2-7, reads KAGVTQTPRYLIKTRGQQVTLSCSPISGHRSVSWYQQTPGQGLQFLFEYFSETQRNKGNFPGRFSGRQFSNSRSEMNVSTLELGDSALYLCASSVGGYEQYFGPGTRLTVT.

The chain is built from TRBV5-1 and TRBJ2-1; 7 bases line up with TRBD2. This CDR3 has 15 residues. Germline trimming cut 6 bases from V and 2 bases from J; bases unmatched to any gene: 8. Per germline, CDR1 SGHRS and CDR2 YFSETQ. In DNA, the CDR3 is TGCGCCAGCACCGAGGTGGCGGGGGCCTACAATGAGCAGTTCTTC. This sequence encodes CASTEVAGAYNEQFF.

The rearrangement joins TRBV18 to TRBJ2-2, with D maybe TRBD1 (5 bases). CDR1 and CDR2 (germline): KGHSH, LQKENI. Trimming left V 3 bases short and J 5 bases short, with 13 bases between. This CDR3 has 15 residues. This CDR3 is CASSPLSPGTGELFF. In DNA form, the CDR3 reads TGTGCCAGCTCACCTTTATCCCCAGGGACCGGGGAGCTGTTTTTT.

V usage is TRBV9 and J usage is TRBJ2-3; 11 nucleotides line up with TRBD1. The CDR3 runs to 17 residues. Germline CDR1 is SGDLS and CDR2 is YYNGEE. With 4 bases clipped from V and 0 bases from J, the junction kept 7 bases outside the gene matches. In nucleotides, the CDR3 is TGTGCCAGCAGCAACCGGGACAGGGGGGCTAGCACAGATACGCAGTATTTT. It translates to CASSNRDRGASTDTQYF.

The J gene is TRBJ2-3, the V gene TRBV6-5, with 9 bases lining up with TRBD2. CDR1 is MNHEY and CDR2 is SVGAGI in the germline V gene. V dropped 7 bases and J dropped 4; count of bases not matched to a gene: 9. The CDR3 sequence is 15 residues long. CDR3 nucleotide sequence: TGTGCCAGCACGCGGGGGGGATCCTGGCCAGATACGCAGTATTTT. This translates into CASTRGGSWPDTQYF.